A single T cell receptor beta chain is shown here with its context. Its matching antigen is unknown. This sample stems from a study of response to subunit inactivated influenza vaccine. Study results and caveats: A suggestion made by the authors is that each seasonal influenza vaccination recruits few new T cells.

TCRdb fed the RT-PCR reads into MiXCR, producing one record per CDR3 protein. The top ten clones hold more than 9% of a sample with 630,000 or so distinct CDR3 sequences, about a sixth of them seen once. Trimming removed 8 bases from V and 2 bases from J, with 15 bases in between. The germline gives CDR1 SEHNR, CDR2 FQNEAQ (reference sequence). The CDR3 covers 15 residues. This sequence joins TRBV7-9 and TRBJ2-2; D unresolved. This TCR came from a man aged 50-60 years who received an inactivated influenza vaccine. The sample consisted of PBMCs from blood, taken approximately 13 days after vaccination. In DNA form, the CDR3 reads TGTGCCAGCGGTTACGGTCGGGTTAACACCGGGGAGCTGTTTTTT. Translating it yields CASGYGRVNTGELFF.